This entry describes one T cell receptor beta chain. With a much larger clone just one base away, this may be a read error. The record originates from a study of T-cell reconstitution after alpha-beta-depleted transplantation in children. The TCRbeta library was prepared with unique molecular identifiers. TCRdb recomputed calls from the PCR reads with MiXCR, one row per CDR3 protein. The repertoire includes about 540,000 distinct CDR3 sequences, about 17% of them detected once, and around 3.3% sits in the top ten. The source of this sequence is a human donor who donated a stem cell graft to a child with acute lymphoblastic leukemia. Here the sequenced sample was PBMCs from the stem cell graft donor, taken from the stem cell graft.

The CDR3, as DNA: TGTGCCAGCAGTACTAGCGGGAGCTCCTACCATGAGCAGTTCTTC. Protein: CASSTSGSSYHEQFF. The chain joins TRBV12-3 or TRBV12-4 to TRBJ2-1; 11 nucleotides line up with TRBD2. The CDR3 sequence is 15 residues long.